This T cell receptor (beta chain) derives from a study of T cells in Graves' hyperthyroidism and ophthalmopathy. Germline V gene lookup returns CDR1 LNHDA and CDR2 SQIVND (reference sequence). The CDR3 has 14 residues. The V and J ends lost 3 bases and 0 bases respectively, with 8 bases between them. This clonotype was counted only a few times. Antigen specificity is unknown. In patients aged 18 to 65, hyperthyroidism was newly diagnosed, with duration under 2 months. Exclusion followed for patients with uncontrolled infection, other autoimmune disease, pregnancy or lactation. Amplified TCR beta CDR3 regions came from RNA transcripts. HTBI primers were employed in a first-round RT-PCR of the TCR CDR3. TCRdb ran MiXCR on the multiplex PCR reads and lists one entry per CDR3 protein. The sample lists roughly 380,000 distinct CDR3 sequences; approximately 15% were seen once. Study findings and constraints: Blood also held most thyroid clonotypes expanded beyond 0.001.

The sequence came from a woman aged 18-35 years with Graves' hyperthyroidism. Sequencing input: blood. The J gene is TRBJ2-5, the V gene TRBV19; no definite D call. Here the CDR3 DNA reads TGTGCCAGTAGTATGACTCTACACCAAGAGACCCAGTACTTC. It codes for CASSMTLHQETQYF.